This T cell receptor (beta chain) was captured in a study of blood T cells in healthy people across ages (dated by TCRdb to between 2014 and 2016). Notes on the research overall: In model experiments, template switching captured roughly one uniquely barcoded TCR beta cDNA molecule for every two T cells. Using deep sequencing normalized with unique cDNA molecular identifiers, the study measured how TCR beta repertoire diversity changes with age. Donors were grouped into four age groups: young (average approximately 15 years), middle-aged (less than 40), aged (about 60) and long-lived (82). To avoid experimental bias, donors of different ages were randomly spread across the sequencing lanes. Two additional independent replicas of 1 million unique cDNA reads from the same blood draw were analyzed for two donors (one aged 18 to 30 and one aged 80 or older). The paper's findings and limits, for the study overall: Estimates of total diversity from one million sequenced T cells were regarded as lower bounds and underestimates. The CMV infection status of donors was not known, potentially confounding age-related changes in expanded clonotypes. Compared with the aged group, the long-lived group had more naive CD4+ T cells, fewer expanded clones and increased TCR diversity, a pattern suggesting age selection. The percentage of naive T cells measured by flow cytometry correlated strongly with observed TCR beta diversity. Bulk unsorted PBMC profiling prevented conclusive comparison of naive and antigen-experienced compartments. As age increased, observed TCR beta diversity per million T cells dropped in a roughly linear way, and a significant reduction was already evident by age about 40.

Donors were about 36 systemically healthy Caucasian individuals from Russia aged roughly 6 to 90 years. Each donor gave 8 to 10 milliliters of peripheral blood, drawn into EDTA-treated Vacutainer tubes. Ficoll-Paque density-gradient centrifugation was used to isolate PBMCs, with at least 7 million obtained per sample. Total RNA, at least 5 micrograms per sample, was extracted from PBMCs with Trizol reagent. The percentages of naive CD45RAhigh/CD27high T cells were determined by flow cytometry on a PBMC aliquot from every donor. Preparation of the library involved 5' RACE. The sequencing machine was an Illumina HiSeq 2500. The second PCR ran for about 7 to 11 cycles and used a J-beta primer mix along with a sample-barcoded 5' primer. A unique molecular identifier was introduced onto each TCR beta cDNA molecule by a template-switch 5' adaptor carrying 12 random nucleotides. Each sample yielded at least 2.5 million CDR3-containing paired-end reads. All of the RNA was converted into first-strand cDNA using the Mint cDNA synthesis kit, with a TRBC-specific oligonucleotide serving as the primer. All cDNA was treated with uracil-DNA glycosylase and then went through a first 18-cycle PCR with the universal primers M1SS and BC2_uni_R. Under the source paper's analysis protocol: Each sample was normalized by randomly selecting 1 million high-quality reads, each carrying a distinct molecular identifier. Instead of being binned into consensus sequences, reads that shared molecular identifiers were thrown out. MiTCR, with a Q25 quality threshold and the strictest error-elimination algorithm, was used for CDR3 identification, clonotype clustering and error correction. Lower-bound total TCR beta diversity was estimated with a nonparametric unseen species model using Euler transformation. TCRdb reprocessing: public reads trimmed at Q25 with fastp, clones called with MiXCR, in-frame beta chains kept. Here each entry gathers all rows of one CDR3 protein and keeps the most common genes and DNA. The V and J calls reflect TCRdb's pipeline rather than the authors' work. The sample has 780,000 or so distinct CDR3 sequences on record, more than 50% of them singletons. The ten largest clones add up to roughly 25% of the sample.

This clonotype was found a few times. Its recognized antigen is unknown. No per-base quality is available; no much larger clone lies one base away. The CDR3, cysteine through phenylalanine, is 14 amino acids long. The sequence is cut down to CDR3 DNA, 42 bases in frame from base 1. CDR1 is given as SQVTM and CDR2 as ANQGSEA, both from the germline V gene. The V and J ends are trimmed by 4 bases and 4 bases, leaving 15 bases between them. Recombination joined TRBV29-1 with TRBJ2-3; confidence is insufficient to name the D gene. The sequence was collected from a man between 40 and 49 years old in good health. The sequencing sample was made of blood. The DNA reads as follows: TGCAGCGTTGTCGGCACGAAGGGCGCAGATACGCAGTATTTT. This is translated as CSVVGTKGADTQYF.